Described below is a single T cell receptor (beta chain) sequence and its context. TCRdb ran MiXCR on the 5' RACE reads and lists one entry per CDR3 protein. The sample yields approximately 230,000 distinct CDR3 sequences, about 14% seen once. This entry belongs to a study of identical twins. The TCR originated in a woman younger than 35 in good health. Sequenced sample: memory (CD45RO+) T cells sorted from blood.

The CDR3 coding sequence is TGCGCCAGCAGCTTGGCGGTGGTTGGTGGTGAGCAGTTCTTC. As protein: CASSLAVVGGEQFF. The chain joins TRBV5-1 to TRBJ2-1; D ambiguous. The CDR3 extends over 14 amino acids. V was clipped by 0 bases and J by 9 bases, with 13 bases between them. Germline CDR1 SGHRS, CDR2 YFSETQ. Complete variable domain (other parts from reference TRBV5-1 and TRBJ2-1): KAGVTQTPRYLIKTRGQQVTLSCSPISGHRSVSWYQQTPGQGLQFLFEYFSETQRNKGNFPGRFSGRQFSNSRSEMNVSTLELGDSALYLCASSLAVVGGEQFFGPGTRLTVL.